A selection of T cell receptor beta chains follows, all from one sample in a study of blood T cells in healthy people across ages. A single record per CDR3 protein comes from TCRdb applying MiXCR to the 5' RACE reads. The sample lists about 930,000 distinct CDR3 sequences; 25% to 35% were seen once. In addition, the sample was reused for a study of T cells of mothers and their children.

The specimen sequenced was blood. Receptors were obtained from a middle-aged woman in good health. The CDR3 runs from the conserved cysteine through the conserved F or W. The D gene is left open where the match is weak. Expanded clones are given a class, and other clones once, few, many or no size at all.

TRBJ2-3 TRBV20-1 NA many CSARGDTDTQYF TGCAGTGCTAGAGGGGACACAGATACGCAGTATTTT
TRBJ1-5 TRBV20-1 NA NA CSAHRQPNQPQHF TGCAGTGCTCACCGACAGCCCAATCAGCCCCAGCATTTT
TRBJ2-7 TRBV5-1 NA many CASSPEQGSYEQYF TGCGCCAGCAGCCCGGAACAGGGTTCCTACGAGCAGTACTTC
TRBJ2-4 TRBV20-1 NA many CSALPDLAKNIQYF TGCAGTGCTCTACCCGACTTAGCCAAAAACATTCAGTACTTC
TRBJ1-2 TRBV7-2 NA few CASSPTQSIGYTF TGTGCCAGCAGCCCAACGCAGAGTATAGGCTACACCTTC
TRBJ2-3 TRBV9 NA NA CASSVGDADPQYF TGTGCCAGCAGCGTAGGAGACGCAGATCCGCAGTATTTT
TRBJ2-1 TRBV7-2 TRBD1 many CASSLTGTEPNEQFF TGTGCCAGCAGTTTAACCGGGACAGAGCCCAATGAGCAGTTCTTC
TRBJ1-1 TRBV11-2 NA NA CASSLVKWVNTEAFF TGTGCCAGCAGCTTAGTGAAGTGGGTGAACACTGAAGCTTTCTTT
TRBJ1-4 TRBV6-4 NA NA CASASGSGTNEKLFF TGTGCCAGCGCATCTGGGTCTGGAACTAATGAAAAACTGTTTTTT
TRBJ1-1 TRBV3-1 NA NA CASSQGGAITEAFF TGTGCCAGCAGCCAAGGGGGGGCTATCACTGAAGCTTTCTTT
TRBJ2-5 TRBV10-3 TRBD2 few CAISESASGEETQYF TGTGCCATCAGTGAGTCGGCTAGCGGGGAAGAGACCCAGTACTTC
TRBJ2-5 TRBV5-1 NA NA CASSLVGIQETQYF TGCGCCAGCAGCTTGGTCGGGATCCAAGAGACCCAGTACTTC
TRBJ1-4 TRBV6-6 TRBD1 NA CASSRQGWEKLFF TGTGCCAGCAGCAGACAGGGTTGGGAAAAACTGTTTTTT
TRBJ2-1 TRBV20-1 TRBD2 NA CYVDGRGDYNEQFF TGCTACGTAGATGGGCGGGGGGACTACAATGAGCAGTTCTTC
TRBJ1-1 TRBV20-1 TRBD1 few CSAPIQGAGYEAFF TGCAGTGCTCCCATACAGGGGGCAGGGTATGAAGCTTTCTTT
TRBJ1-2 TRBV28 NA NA CASSSRTEYGYTF TGTGCCAGCAGCTCCCGGACGGAATATGGCTACACCTTC
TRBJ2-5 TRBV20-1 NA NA CSALTGIQETQYF TGCAGTGCCCTCACAGGTATCCAAGAGACCCAGTACTTC
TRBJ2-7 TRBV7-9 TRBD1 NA CASVGRDRAYEQYF TGTGCCAGCGTCGGCCGGGACAGGGCGTACGAGCAGTACTTC
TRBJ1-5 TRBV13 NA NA CASSLDPDPLSNQPQHF TGTGCCAGCAGCTTAGATCCCGATCCGCTAAGCAATCAGCCCCAGCATTTT
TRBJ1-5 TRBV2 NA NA CASRLEYGNQPQHF TGTGCCAGCAGACTAGAATACGGGAATCAGCCCCAGCATTTT
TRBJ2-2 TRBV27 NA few CASSSLVTNTGELFF TGTGCCAGCAGTTCCCTCGTGACGAACACCGGGGAGCTGTTTTTT
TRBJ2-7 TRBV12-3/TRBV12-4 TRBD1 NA CASSWDRGQEQYF TGTGCCAGCAGTTGGGACAGGGGGCAGGAGCAGTACTTC
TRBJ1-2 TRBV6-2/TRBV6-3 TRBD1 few CASYPGTGDSYGYTF TGTGCCAGTTACCCCGGGACAGGGGACTCCTATGGCTACACCTTC
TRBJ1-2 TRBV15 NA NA CATSRDNWGGDGYTF TGTGCCACCAGCAGAGATAACTGGGGAGGCGATGGCTACACCTTC
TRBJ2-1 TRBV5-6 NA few CASSRFRARGGNEQFF TGTGCCAGCAGCAGATTCCGGGCCCGAGGGGGCAATGAGCAGTTCTTC
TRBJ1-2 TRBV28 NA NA CASSPSLRGAYGYTF TGTGCCAGCAGCCCGTCCTTAAGGGGGGCCTATGGCTACACCTTC
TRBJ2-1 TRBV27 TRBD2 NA CASTQRGLGALSNEQFF TGTGCCAGCACCCAGCGGGGGTTAGGAGCCCTATCCAATGAGCAGTTCTTC
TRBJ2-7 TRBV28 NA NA CASRISIGNYEQYF TGTGCCAGCAGAATATCGATAGGGAACTACGAGCAGTACTTC
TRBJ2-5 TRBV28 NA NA CASSFRAGDNQETRYF TGTGCCAGCAGTTTTAGGGCAGGGGACAACCAAGAGACCCGGTACTTC
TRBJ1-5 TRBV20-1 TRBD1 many CSASIQGGQPQHF TGCAGTGCTAGTATCCAGGGGGGTCAGCCCCAGCATTTT
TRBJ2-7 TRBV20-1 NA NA CSANFGPEQYF TGCAGTGCTAATTTCGGCCCCGAGCAGTACTTC
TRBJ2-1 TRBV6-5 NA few CASSHRTPSSYNEQFF TGTGCCAGCAGTCACCGGACGCCTAGCTCCTACAATGAGCAGTTCTTC
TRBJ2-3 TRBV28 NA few CASSLFSGMRADTQYF TGTGCCAGCAGCCTGTTTTCAGGGATGAGGGCAGATACGCAGTATTTT
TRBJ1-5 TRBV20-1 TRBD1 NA CSAADRGINQPQHF TGCAGTGCGGCGGACAGGGGAATTAATCAGCCCCAGCATTTT
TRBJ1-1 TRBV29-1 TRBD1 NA CSVPISGTVNTEAFF TGCAGCGTCCCTATCTCCGGGACAGTGAACACTGAAGCTTTCTTT
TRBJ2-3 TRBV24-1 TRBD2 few CATSGTSGGAAGTDTQYF TGTGCCACCAGCGGAACTAGCGGGGGGGCCGCTGGCACAGATACGCAGTATTTT
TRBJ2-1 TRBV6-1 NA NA CASSEAGQGEQFF TGTGCCAGCAGTGAAGCTGGGCAGGGAGAGCAGTTCTTC